These 26 T cell receptor beta chains originate from one sample sequenced in a study of blood T cell repertoires in COVID-19. Libraries were prepared by immunoSEQ multiplex PCR; TCRdb keeps only in-frame clonotypes and omits some of them. The repertoire holds fewer than 300,000 clones, 70% to 90% seen once, with 4.3% in the top ten. Sequencing input: PBMCs or T cells enriched from blood (not recorded which). Receptor source: a woman between 25 and 40 years old who had recovered from COVID-19.

For this clone: No DNA is shown, since the ends of the CDR3 on it are uncertain; the CDR3 is the one TCRdb lists. The CDR3 is CASSLSVGQGASITF. The chain joins TRBV7-3 to TRBJ1-2; TRBD1, the table's D call, was not compared with the DNA. CDR1 is SGHTA and CDR2 is FQGTGA in the germline V gene. 15 amino acids form the CDR3, both terminal residues included.

The V gene is TRBV5-1, the J gene TRBJ1-3, with 7 bases matching TRBD1. The length of the CDR3 is 15 residues. The junction had 3 bases not matched to a gene; V was cut back by 3 bases and J by 0 bases. The germline V gene has CDR1 SGHRS and CDR2 YFSETQ. The CDR3 coding sequence is TGCGCCAGCAGCTCGGGACAGTCCTCTGGAAACACCATATATTTT. This translates into CASSSGQSSGNTIYF.

The chain has TRBV11-2 and TRBJ1-1; D is unresolved. V was cut by 1 base and J by 7 bases, with 13 bases left in between. This CDR3 spans 14 amino acids. Germline CDR1 reads SGHAT; CDR2 reads FQNNGV. Here the CDR3 reads CASSLVFLTSEAFF. The CDR3 coding sequence is TGTGCCAGCAGCTTAGTCTTTCTTACCAGTGAAGCTTTCTTT.

The CDR3 bases are TGTGCCAGCAGCGTAGCTGCAGGGGGCTACGAGCAGTACTTC. Encoded protein: CASSVAAGGYEQYF. V usage is TRBV9 and J usage is TRBJ2-7; 7 bases map to TRBD1. CDR1 SGDLS and CDR2 YYNGEE come from the germline V gene. After removal of 0 bases from V and 3 bases from J, the junction contained 3 bases not matched to a gene. This CDR3 is 14 amino acids long.

The chain combines TRBV3-1 (or the pseudogene TRBV3-2) with TRBJ1-1, with 8 bases aligning to TRBD1. Germline V CDR1 and CDR2: LGHDT, YNNKEL (reference sequence). The CDR3 length is 15 residues. V lost 4 bases to trimming and J lost 5 bases; unmatched junction nucleotides: 9. The CDR3 loop is CASSPRSQGATEAFF. The DNA of the CDR3 is TGTGCCAGCAGCCCAAGGAGTCAGGGGGCGACTGAAGCTTTCTTT.

This clone was observed once. This rearrangement joins TRBV5-1 to TRBJ2-3; 9 nucleotides line up with TRBD2. The germline gives CDR1 SGHRS, CDR2 YFSETQ. Losses at the gene ends were 5 bases for V and 0 bases for J; bases not matched to a gene: 4. The CDR3 is 15 amino acids. This chain's CDR3 is CASRPTSGSTDTQYF. DNA of the CDR3: TGCGCCAGCAGGCCCACTAGCGGGAGCACAGATACGCAGTATTTT. Full variable domain (remainder filled in from reference TRBV5-1 and TRBJ2-3): KAGVTQTPRYLIKTRGQQVTLSCSPISGHRSVSWYQQTPGQGLQFLFEYFSETQRNKGNFPGRFSGRQFSNSRSEMNVSTLELGDSALYLCASRPTSGSTDTQYFGPGTRLTVL.

The chain couples TRBV19 to TRBJ2-3, with TRBD2 matching over 14 bases. The CDR3 is 17 residues long. Germline V gene sequence: CDR1 LNHDA, CDR2 SQIVND (reference sequence). V gave up 6 bases and J gave up 1 base; unmatched junction bases: 6. CDR3 amino acids: CASSQTSGGARTDTQYF. The CDR3 DNA is TGTGCCAGTAGCCAGACTAGCGGGGGGGCCCGCACAGATACGCAGTATTTT. The whole variable domain, filled in from reference TRBV19 and TRBJ2-3, reads DGGITQSPKYLFRKEGQNVTLSCEQNLNHDAMYWYRQDPGQGLRLIYYSQIVNDFQKGDIAEGYSVSREKKESFPLTVTSAQKNPTAFYLCASSQTSGGARTDTQYFGPGTRLTVL.

The V call is TRBV3-1 (or the pseudogene TRBV3-2), the J call TRBJ1-6; D is possibly TRBD1 (6 bases). This CDR3 has 17 amino acids. V lost 0 bases and J lost 10, with 19 bases in between. Germline V lookup: CDR1 LGHDT, CDR2 YNNKEL (reference sequence). CDR3 region: CASSQEAQGVRWSPLHF. CDR3 bases: TGTGCCAGCAGCCAAGAGGCACAGGGCGTTAGATGGTCACCCCTCCACTTT.

The rearrangement links TRBV24-1 to TRBJ1-1; 8 positions agree with TRBD1. V lost 9 bases to trimming and J lost 5 bases; unmatched junction nucleotides: 7. This CDR3 contains 13 residues. In germline, CDR1 is KGHDR, CDR2 SFDVKD. CDR3 DNA sequence: TGTGCCACCCGGACAGGGTGGAATACTGAAGCTTTCTTT. Amino acids: CATRTGWNTEAFF.

The chain carries TRBV10-3 and TRBJ2-7; a weak D match, TRBD2 (6 bases). Trimming left V 6 bases short and J 4 bases short, with 16 bases between. CDR3 length equals 14 residues. The V gene's germline CDR1 is ENHRY and CDR2 SYGVKD. In DNA form, the CDR3 reads TGTGCCATCAGGGCCCTGGGAGGTGGGTACGAGCAGTACTTC. Translation gives CAIRALGGGYEQYF.

Written as DNA, the CDR3 is TGTGCCAGCAAGAGATCCTACAATGAGCAGTTCTTC. Translation: CASKRSYNEQFF. The chain recombines TRBV7-9 with TRBJ2-1; D gene unclear. The germline gives CDR1 SEHNR, CDR2 FQNEAQ (reference sequence). V lost 7 bases to trimming and J lost 1 base, with 5 bases between them. The CDR3 covers 12 residues.

A note on this clone: This same CDR3 is encoded by further DNA sequences in the sample. V usage is TRBV5-1 and J usage is TRBJ2-2; 7 bases fit TRBD1. Germline V gene data show CDR1 as SGHRS and CDR2 as YFSETQ. The CDR3 consists of 15 residues. V was pared by 5 bases and J by 6 bases, with 10 bases of the junction left unmatched. The CDR3 spells CASSPRQGRAGELFF. The CDR3 DNA is TGCGCCAGCAGTCCCCGACAGGGTAGGGCCGGGGAGCTGTTTTTT.

V gene TRBV7-8 combines with J gene TRBJ1-1, with D perhaps TRBD1 (6 bases). Trimming took 1 base from V and 3 from J, leaving 15 bases between them. CDR3 length: 16 residues. Germline lookup yields CDR1 SGHVS and CDR2 FQNEAQ. CDR3 sequence reads: CASSLGARAGDTEAFF. The CDR3 DNA reads as TGTGCCAGCAGCTTAGGGGCACGGGCAGGGGACACTGAAGCTTTCTTT.

The chain uses TRBV29-1 and TRBJ2-2, with 8 nucleotides matching TRBD1. The junction had 6 bases not matched to a gene; V was cut back by 4 bases and J by 5 bases. Per the germline V gene, CDR1 is SQVTM and CDR2 is ANQGSEA. The CDR3 contains 14 residues. Here the CDR3 reads CSVGWTGSTGELFF. CDR3 DNA: TGCAGCGTTGGCTGGACAGGGTCGACCGGGGAGCTGTTTTTT.

This clone has just a few counts. The chain joins TRBV29-1 to TRBJ2-2; TRBD1 agrees at 9 bases. The CDR3 sequence is 16 residues long. From germline, CDR1 is SQVTM and CDR2 ANQGSEA. V trimming: 1 base; J trimming: 1 base; junction bases outside the gene matches: 4. As DNA, the CDR3 is TGCAGCGTTGAAGGTCCGGGACAGGGGAACACCGGGGAGCTGTTTTTT. This encodes CSVEGPGQGNTGELFF.

The genes are TRBV27 and TRBJ1-5; D ambiguous. The CDR3 spans 15 residues. The germline CDR1 and CDR2 sequences are MNHEY and SMNVEV (reference sequence). Between the trimmed V and J ends, which lost 2 bases and 6 bases, there was a span of 14 bases. The CDR3 loop is CASSLKVGESQPQHF. DNA for the CDR3: TGTGCCAGCAGTTTAAAGGTGGGAGAGTCTCAGCCCCAGCATTTT.

In nucleotides, the CDR3 is TGTGCCAGTAAGGAGGGAAACAACTATGGCTACACCTTC. This gives the protein CASKEGNNYGYTF. The rearrangement links TRBV19 to TRBJ1-2; no clear D gene. CDR1 LNHDA and CDR2 SQIVND come from the germline V gene (reference sequence). V gave up 7 bases and J gave up 2 bases, with 11 bases separating them. The CDR3 runs to 13 residues.

A single count supports this clone. The chain carries TRBV5-1 and TRBJ2-1; 7 nucleotides align to TRBD2. Germline CDR1 is SGHRS and CDR2 is YFSETQ. This CDR3 comprises 16 residues. V shed 5 bases, J shed 1 base, and the junction held 9 bases outside the gene matches. CDR3 bases: TGCGCCAGCAGTTTAAGGGAGGGCGGATCCTACAATGAGCAGTTCTTC. It is translated as CASSLREGGSYNEQFF.

This clone was counted a single time. V and J are TRBV9 and TRBJ1-4; 8 bases match TRBD1. V lost 3 bases and J lost 5; bases outside the gene matches: 6. The germline CDR1 and CDR2 sequences are SGDLS and YYNGEE. CDR3 length: 15 amino acids. The chain's CDR3 is CASSAGTGKNEKLFF. The CDR3 bases are TGTGCCAGCAGCGCCGGGACAGGCAAAAATGAAAAACTGTTTTTT.

This chain links TRBV5-1 with TRBJ1-1; TRBD1 aligns across 8 bases. This CDR3 contains 14 residues. V was clipped by 1 base and J by 2 bases; unmatched bases: 1. The germline V gene encodes CDR1 SGHRS and CDR2 YFSETQ. The CDR3 here is CASSLQGANTEAFF. The CDR3 bases are TGCGCCAGCAGCTTGCAGGGGGCTAACACTGAAGCTTTCTTT. Filled out from reference TRBV5-1 and TRBJ1-1, the complete variable domain reads KAGVTQTPRYLIKTRGQQVTLSCSPISGHRSVSWYQQTPGQGLQFLFEYFSETQRNKGNFPGRFSGRQFSNSRSEMNVSTLELGDSALYLCASSLQGANTEAFFGQGTRLTVV.

The gene calls are TRBV3-1 (or the pseudogene TRBV3-2) and TRBJ1-4, with 9 positions matching TRBD1. Germline trimming cut 4 bases from V and 7 bases from J; bases unmatched to any gene: 4. This CDR3 spans 14 amino acids. From germline, CDR1 is LGHDT and CDR2 YNNKEL (reference sequence). The CDR3 is CASSPRTGVEKLFF. CDR3 DNA sequence: TGTGCCAGCAGCCCCCGGACAGGGGTTGAAAAACTGTTTTTT.

As DNA, the CDR3 is TGTGCAAGTCGCTTATGGCATTTAATCACCTCTGGGGCCAACGTCCTGACTTTC. This sequence encodes CASRLWHLITSGANVLTF. This chain uses TRBV12-2 with TRBJ2-6; TRBD1 is the table's D call and was not checked against the DNA. TRBV12-2 is labeled a pseudogene. This CDR3 is built from 18 residues.

The V gene is TRBV19, the J gene TRBJ2-1; TRBD1 matches at 7 bases. This CDR3 is 15 amino acids long. From germline, CDR1 is LNHDA and CDR2 SQIVND (reference sequence). V lost 3 bases to trimming and J lost 8 bases; unmatched junction nucleotides: 10. The CDR3: CASSMQQGPLYEQFF. In DNA, the CDR3 is TGTGCCAGTAGTATGCAACAGGGGCCCCTTTATGAGCAGTTCTTC.

V usage is TRBV11-2 and J usage is TRBJ2-1; TRBD2 agrees at 12 bases. V lost 6 bases to trimming and J lost 7 bases; unmatched junction nucleotides: 7. Germline CDR1 reads SGHAT; CDR2 reads FQNNGV. CDR3 length equals 15 residues. The CDR3 coding sequence is TGTGCCAGCAGGGCACTAGCGGGAGGCGGTAATGAGCAGTTCTTC. It yields the protein CASRALAGGGNEQFF.

This chain links TRBV19 with TRBJ2-1, with 7 bases fitting TRBD2. CDR3 length: 12 residues. The germline CDR1 and CDR2 sequences are LNHDA and SQIVND (reference sequence). With V trimmed by 6 bases and J by 14 bases, 10 bases remained unmatched. CDR3 loop: CASSVGLERKFF. DNA for the CDR3: TGTGCCAGTAGCGTCGGACTAGAGAGGAAGTTCTTC.

The chain joins TRBV7-9 to TRBJ1-2; no clear D gene. V was pared by 2 bases and J by 8 bases, with 15 bases between. Per germline, CDR1 SEHNR and CDR2 FQNEAQ (reference sequence). This CDR3 is built from 14 residues. The CDR3: CASSLNPGGRGYTF. CDR3 DNA sequence: TGTGCCAGCAGCTTAAACCCAGGTGGAAGGGGCTACACCTTC.